Given below is one TCR beta chain in context. Antigen: not known. The record originates from a study of yellow fever vaccine responses in identical twins. Study conclusions and caveats: A vaccine T cell response that seemed partly convergent and partly personalized was reported in twins.

MiXCR, applied by TCRdb to the RT-PCR reads, yields one record per CDR3 protein. The sample has some 16,000 distinct CDR3 sequences, around 80% seen once; the top ten hold around 2%. With 3 bases removed from V and 5 bases from J, the gap between germline ends came to 13 bases. CDR1 is DFQATT, CDR2 SNEGSKA, per germline (reference sequence). The CDR3 spans 13 residues. The source is a woman aged 18-29 years who received the yellow fever vaccine. The chain couples TRBV20-1 to TRBJ2-5; the D gene is possibly TRBD2 (6 bases). Sequenced material: T cells from blood (PBMCs), unsorted or a sorted subset (not recorded which), taken before or after yellow fever vaccination (not recorded which). DNA of the CDR3: TGCAGTGCTAGCGGGCGGGGTCGGGAGACCCAGTACTTC. It yields the protein CSASGRGRETQYF.